These 9 T cell receptor beta chains were sequenced from one sample in a study of molecular identifiers for immune sequencing clone quantification. Each CDR3 protein is one row after TCRdb ran MiXCR on the PCR reads. The table includes some 65,000 distinct CDR3 sequences, around 18% detected once. Specimen: naive CD8+ T cells from blood, with Jurkat cell RNA spiked in. Subset in this sample: FACS-sorted CD8+CD4-CCR7+CD45RA+ naive T cells. Source of these receptors: a human donor in good health. Some libraries in this study had Jurkat cell RNA spiked in.

This clonotype appeared a few times. The chain links TRBV7-3 to TRBJ2-3; a weak D match, TRBD1 (6 bases). Looked up from germline, CDR1 is SGHTA and CDR2 is FQGTGA. Trimming cost V 7 bases and J 5 bases, with 19 bases left between them. CDR3 size: 15 residues. The CDR3 DNA sequence: TGTGCCAGCAACCCGATGGTAGGGGGAATAGATACGCAGTATTTT. Amino acid sequence: CASNPMVGGIDTQYF.

Ten or more counts support this clonotype. V and J are TRBV11-2 and TRBJ1-1; no reliable D call. CDR3 size: 11 residues. V shed 6 bases and J shed 11 bases, with 13 bases lying between them. CDR1 and CDR2 (germline): SGHAT, FQNNGV. The CDR3: CASRNTADAFF. CDR3 DNA: TGTGCCAGCAGGAACACGGCGGATGCTTTCTTT.

The chain links TRBV6-1 to TRBJ1-2; tentative D call: TRBD1 (5 bases). V dropped 1 base and J dropped 5 bases, with 26 bases sitting between them. The CDR3 runs 19 residues. Per germline, CDR1 MNHNS and CDR2 SASEGT. The CDR3 DNA is TGTGCCAGCAGTGAAGTTACGTCAGGACACTTCCAGAGGATTTATGGCTACACCTTC. This sequence encodes CASSEVTSGHFQRIYGYTF.

This clonotype has at least ten counts. The gene calls are TRBV29-1 and TRBJ2-3, with D possibly being TRBD2 (5 bases). Germline CDR1 and CDR2: SQVTM and ANQGSEA. Trimming pared 7 bases from V and 2 bases from J, leaving 19 bases between. The CDR3 has 15 amino acids. CDR3 sequence: CSAPPSGGNTDTQYF. For the CDR3, the DNA is TGCAGCGCCCCCCCGAGCGGAGGTAACACAGATACGCAGTATTTT.

In the case of this clonotype: A much more abundant neighbour one base away suggests this may be a read error. The chain recombines TRBV7-9 with TRBJ2-7; 8 bases map to TRBD1. Germline-derived CDR1 and CDR2 are SEHNR and FQNEAQ (reference sequence). The CDR3 covers 15 residues. CDR3 sequence reads: CVSSSSGTGYYEQYF. As DNA, the CDR3 is TGTGTCAGCAGCAGCTCCGGGACAGGATACTACGAGCAGTACTTC.

The V call is TRBV9, the J call TRBJ1-2; D not certain. V lost 7 bases to trimming and J lost 5 bases, with 9 bases between them. The CDR3 is made up of 11 amino acids. CDR1 is SGDLS and CDR2 is YYNGEE in the germline V gene. This CDR3 is CASASGYGYTF. The CDR3 coding sequence is TGTGCCAGCGCTTCGGGGTATGGCTACACCTTC.

The chain joins TRBV28 to TRBJ1-1, with 10 bases aligning to TRBD1. The germline V gene has CDR1 MDHEN and CDR2 SYDVKM. V shed 8 bases and J 0 bases; nucleotides not matched to a gene: 15. The CDR3 length is 18 residues. The CDR3 loop reads CASGGYGGTGDMNTEAFF. DNA for the CDR3: TGTGCCAGCGGGGGATATGGCGGGACAGGGGACATGAACACTGAAGCTTTCTTT.

This clonotype was picked up many times. The chain has TRBV6-5 and TRBJ2-5, with no clear D. From germline, CDR1 is MNHEY and CDR2 SVGAGI. The CDR3 sequence is 13 residues long. Trimming removed 3 bases from V and 0 bases from J, with 5 bases in between. The chain's CDR3 is CASSYGYQETQYF. For the CDR3, the DNA is TGTGCCAGCAGTTATGGATACCAAGAGACCCAGTACTTC.

This clonotype was seen repeatedly, ten times or more. V is TRBV4-1 and J is TRBJ2-7, with D maybe TRBD2 (6 bases). V lost 4 bases and J lost 0, with 22 bases in between. This CDR3 has 18 residues. CDR1 is MGHRA and CDR2 is YSYEKL in the germline V gene. Written as DNA, the CDR3 is TGCGCCAGCAGCCTGAAGTTCGGCGGGAAGCGAGACTCCTACGAGCAGTACTTC. Translation gives CASSLKFGGKRDSYEQYF.